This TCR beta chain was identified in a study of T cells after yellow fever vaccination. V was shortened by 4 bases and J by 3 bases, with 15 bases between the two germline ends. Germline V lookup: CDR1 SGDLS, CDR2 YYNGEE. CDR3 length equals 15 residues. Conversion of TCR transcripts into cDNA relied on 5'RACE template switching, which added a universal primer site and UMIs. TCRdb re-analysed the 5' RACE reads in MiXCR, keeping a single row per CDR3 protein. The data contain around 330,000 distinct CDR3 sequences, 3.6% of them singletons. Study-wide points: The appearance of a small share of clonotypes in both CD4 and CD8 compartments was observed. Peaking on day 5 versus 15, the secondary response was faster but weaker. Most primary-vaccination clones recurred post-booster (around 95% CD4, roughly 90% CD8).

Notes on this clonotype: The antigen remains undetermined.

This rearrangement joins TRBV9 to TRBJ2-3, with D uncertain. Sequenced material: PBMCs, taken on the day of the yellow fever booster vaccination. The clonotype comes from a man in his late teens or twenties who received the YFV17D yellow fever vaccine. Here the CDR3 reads CASSFRRFGTDTQYF. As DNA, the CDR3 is TGTGCCAGCAGCTTTAGACGGTTTGGTACAGATACGCAGTATTTT.